This T cell receptor (beta chain) was retrieved from a study of early T cells in non-severe SARS-CoV-2 infection (dated by TCRdb to about 2021). A note on the overall study: Because TCR sequencing was done on bulk RNA from unsorted whole blood, the alpha and beta chains could not be paired.

The library was built by means of 5' RACE. The sequencer listed for this sample is NextSeq 500. The TCR library protocol attached unique molecular identifiers to individual cDNA molecules to correct for sequencing error and PCR bias. Both TCR alpha and beta chains were sequenced, and tight co-correlation was observed between alpha and beta sequence abundances in each sample. On the study's bioinformatics: Decombinator V4 was used to perform V gene, J gene and CDR3 annotation of TCR sequences. TCRs were defined as expanded if a significant change between any two time points was detected under a Poisson model with p below 0.0001. TCR abundances were normalised to the total number of TCRs sequenced per sample and expressed as counts per million. MAIT TCRs were defined by TRAV1-2 paired with TRAJ12, TRAJ20 or TRAJ33, and iNKT TCRs by TRAV10 paired with TRAJ18. VDJdb, accessed on 1 November 2021, was searched for TCRs annotated for CMV, EBV and SARS-CoV-2, and TCRs annotated for more than one antigen were excluded. TCRdb itself trimmed the public reads at Q25 with fastp, ran MiXCR and retained productive beta chains. Identical CDR3 protein sequences are pooled into one entry, listed with their most common genes and DNA. The V and J calls, along with clone size, are taken from TCRdb and not from the paper's own processing. This sample is represented by tens of thousands of distinct CDR3 sequences; roughly 5% of them were singletons. The top ten hold around 10% of the sample.

The CDR3 runs 15 residues from the cysteine to the phenylalanine. The entry retains the CDR3 DNA only, 45 bases that are in frame from base 1. V lost 8 bases and J lost 1 base; the stretch between them is 12 bases long. CDR1 and CDR2, per the germline V gene (reference sequence), are LNHNV and YYDKDF. Overall study outcomes, separate from this receptor: Matching against VDJdb was skewed toward anti-spike CD8 responses, likely underestimated virus-specific expansions, and missed private and CD4 specificities.

This clonotype was recorded many times. Its antigen is currently not known. No per-base quality is available; no much larger clone lies one base away. This was a case-control study nested in a cohort of healthcare workers in London, UK, who had nasopharyngeal swab PCR tests and blood samples taken every week. Between 23 and 31 March 2020, the week of the UK lockdown, healthcare workers were enrolled and then followed up weekly for as long as 16 weeks. The chain uses TRBV15 and TRBJ2-6, with a weak D call of TRBD2 (6 bases match). The sequence was obtained from an adult who was a healthcare worker with PCR-confirmed SARS-CoV-2 infection or an uninfected control (not recorded which). The sequenced material came from whole blood. The nucleotides are TGTGCCACCGGGACTGCTACGTCTGGGGCCAACGTCCTGACTTTC. The encoded protein is CATGTATSGANVLTF.